This TCR beta chain was retrieved from a study of shared clonotypes between healthy human individuals. Trimming took off 3 bases at V and 5 bases at J, with 15 bases between the two ends. Germline CDR1 is SGHNT and CDR2 is YYREEE (reference sequence). The CDR3 covers 15 residues. TCRdb's copy holds only in-frame clones and misses some; the assay was immunoSEQ multiplex PCR. The sample records approximately 1,500,000 clones, under 99% being singletons. The material sequenced was naive CD4+ T cells sorted from blood. Subset: CD45RA+ positively selected. The receptor was isolated from a man between 25 and 39 years old in good health. This chain connects TRBV5-4 to TRBJ2-1; no reliable D call. CDR3 residues: CASSSLGARNNEQFF. CDR3 nucleotides: TGTGCCAGCAGCTCGTTAGGAGCGAGAAACAATGAGCAGTTCTTC.